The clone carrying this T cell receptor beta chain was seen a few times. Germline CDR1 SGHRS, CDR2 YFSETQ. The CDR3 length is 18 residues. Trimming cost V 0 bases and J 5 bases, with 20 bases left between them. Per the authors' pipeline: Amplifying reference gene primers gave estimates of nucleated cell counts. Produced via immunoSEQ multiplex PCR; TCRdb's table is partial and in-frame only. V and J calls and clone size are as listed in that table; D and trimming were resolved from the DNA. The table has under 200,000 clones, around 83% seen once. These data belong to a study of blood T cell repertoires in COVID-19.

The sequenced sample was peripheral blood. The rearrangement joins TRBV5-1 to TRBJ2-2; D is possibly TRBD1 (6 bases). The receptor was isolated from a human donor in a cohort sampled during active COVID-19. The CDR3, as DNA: TGCGCCAGCAGCTTGGGCACAGGGTCTGGGCGTTGGACCGGGGAGCTGTTTTTT. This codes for CASSLGTGSGRWTGELFF. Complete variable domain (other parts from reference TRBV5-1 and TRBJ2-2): KAGVTQTPRYLIKTRGQQVTLSCSPISGHRSVSWYQQTPGQGLQFLFEYFSETQRNKGNFPGRFSGRQFSNSRSEMNVSTLELGDSALYLCASSLGTGSGRWTGELFFGEGSRLTVL.